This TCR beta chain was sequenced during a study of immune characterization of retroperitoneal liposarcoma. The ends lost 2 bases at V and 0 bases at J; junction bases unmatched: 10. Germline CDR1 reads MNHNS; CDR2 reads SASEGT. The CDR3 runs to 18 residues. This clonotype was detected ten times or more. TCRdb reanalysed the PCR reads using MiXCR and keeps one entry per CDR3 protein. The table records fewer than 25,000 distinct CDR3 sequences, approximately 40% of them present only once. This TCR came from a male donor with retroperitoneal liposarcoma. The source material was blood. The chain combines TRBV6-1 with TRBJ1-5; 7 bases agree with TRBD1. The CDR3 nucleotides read TGTGCCAGCAGTGAAAGAGGGGGACAGCCTTATAGCAATCAGCCCCAGCATTTT. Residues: CASSERGGQPYSNQPQHF.